This is a list of T cell receptor beta chains from one sample in a study of T cell repertoires in cytomegalovirus infection. TCRdb analysed the reads with MiXCR anew, one entry per CDR3 protein. The sample has around 770,000 distinct CDR3 sequences; 25% to 30% are singletons. Antigen specificity for these receptors is unknown. The sample here was cultured CD8+ T cells from PBMCs, taken from culture after CMV antigen stimulation. The receptors stem from a human donor in good health (CMV status not recorded). Some clones in this sample may be carry-over from other donors' samples. CDR3s leave out the opening cysteine and the closing phenylalanine or tryptophan.

V gene,J gene,CDR3 protein
TRBV20-1,TRBJ1-6,SARRVGNSPLH
TRBV7-9,TRBJ2-5,ASDRGSEETQY
TRBV7-8,TRBJ2-7,ASSNRLAGDLSYEQY
TRBV6-1,TRBJ1-6,ASSPPVSPLH
TRBV4-1,TRBJ1-2,ASSQVGSPYGYT
TRBV14,TRBJ1-6,ASSPARVYSPLH
TRBV20-1,TRBJ1-6,SARGRDSYNSPLH
TRBV25-1,TRBJ1-1,ASSGGSAF
TRBV6-5,TRBJ2-1,ASSPGTSSNEQF
TRBV28,TRBJ2-7,ASSLYGGQGTLYEQY
TRBV12-3/TRBV12-4,TRBJ2-5,ASTSSLAGREETQY
TRBV4-3,TRBJ2-3,ASSQGVWSTDTQY
TRBV19,TRBJ1-4,ASIGRGRNEKLF
TRBV9,TRBJ2-2,ASSGAGTSGGWDTGELF
TRBV5-4,TRBJ2-7,ASSPSADRGTYEQY
TRBV27,TRBJ1-2,ASSLSPGTGLNYGYT
TRBV6-2/TRBV6-3,TRBJ2-2,ASSPTGGTGELF
TRBV6-1,TRBJ1-5,ASSPRGAGQPQH
TRBV7-8,TRBJ2-7,ASSFWTGPYEQY
TRBV6-1,TRBJ1-5,ASSKPNQPQH
TRBV6-5,TRBJ2-1,ASSYSTMNEQF
TRBV5-4,TRBJ1-5,ASSYQGYSQPQH
TRBV7-2,TRBJ1-3,ASSPDSFSGNTIY
TRBV27,TRBJ1-1,ASSLFLGFTEAF
TRBV6-1,TRBJ1-2,ASSEEVGAGYGYT
TRBV7-9,TRBJ1-2,ASSPMTVGYT
TRBV6-1,TRBJ2-5,ASSELRTKSETQY
TRBV7-6,TRBJ1-6,ASSLAPGGYNSPLH
TRBV7-9,TRBJ1-5,ASSDSRNQPQH
TRBV24-1,TRBJ2-1,ATSDLGDIYNEQF